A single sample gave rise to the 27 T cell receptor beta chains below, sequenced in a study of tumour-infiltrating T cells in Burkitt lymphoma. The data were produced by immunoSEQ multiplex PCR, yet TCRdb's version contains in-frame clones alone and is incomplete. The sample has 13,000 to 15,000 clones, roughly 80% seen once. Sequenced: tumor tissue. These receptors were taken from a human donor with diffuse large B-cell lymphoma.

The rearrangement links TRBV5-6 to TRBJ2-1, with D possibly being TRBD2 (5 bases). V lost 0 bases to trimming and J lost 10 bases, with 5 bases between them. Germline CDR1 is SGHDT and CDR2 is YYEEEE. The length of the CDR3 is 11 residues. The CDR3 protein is CASSLVAEQFF. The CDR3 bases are TGTGCCAGCAGCTTGGTAGCGGAGCAGTTCTTC.

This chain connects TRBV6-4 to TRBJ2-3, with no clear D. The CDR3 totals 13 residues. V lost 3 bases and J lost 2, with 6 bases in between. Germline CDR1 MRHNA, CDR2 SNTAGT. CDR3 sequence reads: CASSEVPTDTQYF. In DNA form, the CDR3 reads TGTGCCAGCAGTGAGGTTCCCACAGATACGCAGTATTTT.

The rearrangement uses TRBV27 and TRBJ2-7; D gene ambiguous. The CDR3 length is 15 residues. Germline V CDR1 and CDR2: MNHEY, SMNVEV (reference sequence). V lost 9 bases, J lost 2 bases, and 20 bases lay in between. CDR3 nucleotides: TGTGCCAGAAAGAACTTAGGCCCGCTACCCTACGAGCAGTACGTC. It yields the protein CARKNLGPLPYEQYV.

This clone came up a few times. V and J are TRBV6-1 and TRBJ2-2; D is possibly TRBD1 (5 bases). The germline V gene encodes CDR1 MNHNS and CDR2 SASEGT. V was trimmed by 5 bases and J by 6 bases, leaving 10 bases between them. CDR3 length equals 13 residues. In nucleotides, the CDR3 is TGTGCCAGCAGTCTGGGGCAAGCCGGGGAGCTGTTTTTT. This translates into CASSLGQAGELFF.

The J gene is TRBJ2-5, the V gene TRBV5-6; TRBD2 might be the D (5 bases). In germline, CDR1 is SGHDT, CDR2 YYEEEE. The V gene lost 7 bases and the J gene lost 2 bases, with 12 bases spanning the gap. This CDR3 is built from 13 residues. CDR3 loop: CASGETGQETQYF. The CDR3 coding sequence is TGTGCCAGCGGCGAAACGGGACAAGAGACCCAGTACTTC.

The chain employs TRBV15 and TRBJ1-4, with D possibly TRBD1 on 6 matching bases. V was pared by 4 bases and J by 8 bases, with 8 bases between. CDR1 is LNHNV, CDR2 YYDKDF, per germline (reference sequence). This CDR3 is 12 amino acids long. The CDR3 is CATSKQGEKLFF. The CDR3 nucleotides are TGTGCCACCAGCAAACAGGGCGAAAAACTGTTTTTT.

The CDR3 loop is CAIPGPEGRYGYTF. Written as DNA, the CDR3 is TGTGCCATCCCGGGGCCAGAGGGCCGCTATGGCTACACCTTC. The J gene is TRBJ1-2, the V gene TRBV10-3; weak D call: TRBD1 (5 bases). Germline lookup yields CDR1 ENHRY and CDR2 SYGVKD. CDR3 length equals 14 residues. V lost 8 bases to trimming and J lost 4 bases, with 17 bases between them.

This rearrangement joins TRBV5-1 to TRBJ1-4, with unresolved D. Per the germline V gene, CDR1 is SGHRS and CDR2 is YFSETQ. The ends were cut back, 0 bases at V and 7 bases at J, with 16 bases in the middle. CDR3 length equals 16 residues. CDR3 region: CASSLELRRPGEKLFF. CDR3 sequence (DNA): TGCGCCAGCAGCTTGGAACTGAGGAGGCCTGGTGAAAAACTGTTTTTT.

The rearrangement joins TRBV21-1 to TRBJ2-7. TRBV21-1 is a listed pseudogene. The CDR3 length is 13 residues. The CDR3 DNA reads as TGTGCCAGCATCCACGGGACCGAGGACGAGCAGTACGTC. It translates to CASIHGTEDEQYV.

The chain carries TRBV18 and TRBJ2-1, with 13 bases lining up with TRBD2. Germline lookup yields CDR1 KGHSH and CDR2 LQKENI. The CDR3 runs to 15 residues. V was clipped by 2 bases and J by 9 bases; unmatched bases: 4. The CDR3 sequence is CASSPGLAGEVEQFF. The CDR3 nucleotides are TGTGCCAGCTCACCAGGACTAGCGGGAGAAGTTGAGCAGTTCTTC. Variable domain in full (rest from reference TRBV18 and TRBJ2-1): NAGVMQNPRHLVRRRGQEARLRCSPMKGHSHVYWYRQLPEEGLKFMVYLQKENIIDESGMPKERFSAEFPKEGPSILRIQQVVRGDSAAYFCASSPGLAGEVEQFFGPGTRLTVL.

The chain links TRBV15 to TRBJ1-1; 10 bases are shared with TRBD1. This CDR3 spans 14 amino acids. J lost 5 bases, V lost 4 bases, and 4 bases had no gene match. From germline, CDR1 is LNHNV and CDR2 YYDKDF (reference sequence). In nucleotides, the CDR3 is TGTGCCACCAGCACCCCGGGACAGGGGACTGAAGCTTTCTTT. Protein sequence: CATSTPGQGTEAFF.

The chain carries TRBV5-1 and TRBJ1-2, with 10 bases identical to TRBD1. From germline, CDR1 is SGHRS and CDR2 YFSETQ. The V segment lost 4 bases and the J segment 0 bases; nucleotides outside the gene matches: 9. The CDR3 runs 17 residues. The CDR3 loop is CASSLREGTGANYGYTF. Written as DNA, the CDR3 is TGCGCCAGCAGCCTCCGGGAAGGGACAGGGGCTAACTATGGCTACACCTTC.

The CDR3 nucleotides read TGTGCCAGCAGCCCAGGACAGGCTAGGAACACCATATATTTT. It encodes CASSPGQARNTIYF. The chain recombines TRBV7-8 with TRBJ1-3, with 7 bases fitting TRBD1. Germline lookup yields CDR1 SGHVS and CDR2 FQNEAQ. The ends lost 5 bases at V and 7 bases at J; junction bases unmatched: 8. The CDR3 has 14 amino acids.

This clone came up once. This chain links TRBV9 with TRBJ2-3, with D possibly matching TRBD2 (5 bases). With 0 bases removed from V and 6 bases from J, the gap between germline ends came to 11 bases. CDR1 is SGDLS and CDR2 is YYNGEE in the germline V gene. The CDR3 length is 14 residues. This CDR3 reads CASSVGTGGDTQYF. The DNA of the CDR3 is TGTGCCAGCAGCGTAGGTACCGGCGGGGATACGCAGTATTTT.

The CDR3, as DNA: TGTGCCAGCAGTACCGAGGGCCGGGGCACCGGGGAGCTGTTTTTT. Protein product: CASSTEGRGTGELFF. J is TRBJ2-2 and V is TRBV2; possible D gene TRBD2, 5 bases. V lost 5 bases and J 4 bases, leaving 14 bases between the germline ends. The CDR3 consists of 15 residues. Germline assignment: CDR1 SNHLY and CDR2 FYNNEI.

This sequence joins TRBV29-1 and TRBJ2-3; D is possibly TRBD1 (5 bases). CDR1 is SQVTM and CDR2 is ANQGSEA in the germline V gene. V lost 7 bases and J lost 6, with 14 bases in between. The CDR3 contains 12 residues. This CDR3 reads CSGWSPGDTQYF. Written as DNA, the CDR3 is TGCAGCGGTTGGTCCCCAGGGGATACGCAGTATTTT.

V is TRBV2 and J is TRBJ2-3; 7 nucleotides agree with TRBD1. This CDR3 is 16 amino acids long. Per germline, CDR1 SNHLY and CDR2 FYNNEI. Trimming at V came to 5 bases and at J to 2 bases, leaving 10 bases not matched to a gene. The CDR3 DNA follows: TGTGCCAGCAGTAAACTTATTGGGACAGCCACAGATACGCAGTATTTT. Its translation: CASSKLIGTATDTQYF.

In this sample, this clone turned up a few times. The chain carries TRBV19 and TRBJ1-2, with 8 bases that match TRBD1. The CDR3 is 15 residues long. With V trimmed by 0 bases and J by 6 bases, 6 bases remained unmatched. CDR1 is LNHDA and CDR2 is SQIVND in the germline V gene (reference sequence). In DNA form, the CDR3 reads TGTGCCAGTAGTATAGACAGGGGGCTTTTTAATGGCTACACCTTC. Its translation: CASSIDRGLFNGYTF.

The CDR3 sequence is CASSSYDRANYGYTF. Written as DNA, the CDR3 is TGTGCCAGCAGCTCCTACGACAGGGCAAACTATGGCTACACCTTC. The chain uses TRBV9 and TRBJ1-2; 7 bases are shared with TRBD1. Per germline, CDR1 SGDLS and CDR2 YYNGEE. Trimming at V came to 4 bases and at J to 2 bases, leaving 8 bases not matched to a gene. The CDR3 runs 15 residues.

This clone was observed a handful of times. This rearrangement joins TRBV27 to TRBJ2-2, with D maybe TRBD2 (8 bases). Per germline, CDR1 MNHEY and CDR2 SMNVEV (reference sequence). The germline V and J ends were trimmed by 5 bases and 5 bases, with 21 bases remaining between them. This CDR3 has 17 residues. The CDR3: CASSPRGSGRGTGELFF. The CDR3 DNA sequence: TGTGCCAGCAGTCCCAGGGGGAGCGGGAGAGGTACCGGGGAGCTGTTTTTT.

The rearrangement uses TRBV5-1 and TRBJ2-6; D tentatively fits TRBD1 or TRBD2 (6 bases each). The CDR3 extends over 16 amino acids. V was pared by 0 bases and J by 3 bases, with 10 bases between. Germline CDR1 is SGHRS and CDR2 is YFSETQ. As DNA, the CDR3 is TGCGCCAGCAGCTTGGTAGGGGGAGGTGGGGCCAACGTCCTGACTTTC. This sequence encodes CASSLVGGGGANVLTF.

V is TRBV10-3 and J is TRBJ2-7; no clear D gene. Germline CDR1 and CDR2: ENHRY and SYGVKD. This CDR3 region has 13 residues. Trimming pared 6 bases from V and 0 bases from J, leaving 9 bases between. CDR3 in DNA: TGTGCCATCAGAAGAGGACCCTCCTACGAGCAGTACTTC. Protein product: CAIRRGPSYEQYF.

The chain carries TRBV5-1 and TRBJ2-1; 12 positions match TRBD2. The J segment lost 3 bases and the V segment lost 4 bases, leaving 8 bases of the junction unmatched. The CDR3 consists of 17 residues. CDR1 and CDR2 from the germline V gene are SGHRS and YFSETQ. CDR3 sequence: CASSMGLAGSNYNEQFF. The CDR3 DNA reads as TGCGCCAGCAGCATGGGACTAGCGGGTTCAAACTACAATGAGCAGTTCTTC.

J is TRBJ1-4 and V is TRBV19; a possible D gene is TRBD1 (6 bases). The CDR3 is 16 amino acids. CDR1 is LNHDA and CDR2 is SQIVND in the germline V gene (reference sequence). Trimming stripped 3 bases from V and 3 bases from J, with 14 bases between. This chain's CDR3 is CASSIAWGASNEKLFF. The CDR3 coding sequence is TGTGCCAGTAGTATCGCGTGGGGGGCGTCTAATGAAAAACTGTTTTTT.

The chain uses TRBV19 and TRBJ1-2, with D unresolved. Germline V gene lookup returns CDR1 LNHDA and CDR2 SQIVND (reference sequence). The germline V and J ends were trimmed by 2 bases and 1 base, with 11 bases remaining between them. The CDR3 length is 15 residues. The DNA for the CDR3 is TGTGCCAGTAGTATAACCGGGATCTATAACTATGGCTACACCTTC. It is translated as CASSITGIYNYGYTF. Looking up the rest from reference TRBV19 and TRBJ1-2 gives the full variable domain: DGGITQSPKYLFRKEGQNVTLSCEQNLNHDAMYWYRQDPGQGLRLIYYSQIVNDFQKGDIAEGYSVSREKKESFPLTVTSAQKNPTAFYLCASSITGIYNYGYTFGSGTRLTVV.

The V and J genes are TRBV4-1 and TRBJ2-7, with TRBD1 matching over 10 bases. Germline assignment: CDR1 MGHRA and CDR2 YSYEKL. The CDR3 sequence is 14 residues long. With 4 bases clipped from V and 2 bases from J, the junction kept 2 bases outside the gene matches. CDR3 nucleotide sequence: TGCGCCAGCAGCCTCGGGACAGGGGCCTACGAGCAGTACTTC. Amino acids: CASSLGTGAYEQYF.

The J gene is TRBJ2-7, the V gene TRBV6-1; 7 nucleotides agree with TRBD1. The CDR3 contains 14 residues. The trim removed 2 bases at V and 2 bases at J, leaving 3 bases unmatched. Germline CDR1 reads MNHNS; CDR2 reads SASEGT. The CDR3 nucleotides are TGTGCCAGCAGTGAAAGGGGGCTGACCTACGAGCAGTACTTC. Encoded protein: CASSERGLTYEQYF.